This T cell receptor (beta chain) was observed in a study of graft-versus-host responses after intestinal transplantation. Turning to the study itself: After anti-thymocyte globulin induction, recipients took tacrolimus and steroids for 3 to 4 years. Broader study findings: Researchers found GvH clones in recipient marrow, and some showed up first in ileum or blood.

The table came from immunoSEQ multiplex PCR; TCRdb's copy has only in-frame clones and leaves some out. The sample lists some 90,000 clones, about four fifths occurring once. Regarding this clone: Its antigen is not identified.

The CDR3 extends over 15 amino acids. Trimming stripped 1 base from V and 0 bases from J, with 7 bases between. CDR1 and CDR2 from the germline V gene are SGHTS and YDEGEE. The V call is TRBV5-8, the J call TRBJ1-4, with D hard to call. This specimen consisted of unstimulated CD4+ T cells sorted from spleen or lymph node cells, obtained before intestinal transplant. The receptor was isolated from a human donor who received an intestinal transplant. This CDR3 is CASSLQRTTNEKLFF. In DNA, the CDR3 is TGTGCCAGCAGCTTGCAGAGGACAACTAATGAAAAACTGTTTTTT.